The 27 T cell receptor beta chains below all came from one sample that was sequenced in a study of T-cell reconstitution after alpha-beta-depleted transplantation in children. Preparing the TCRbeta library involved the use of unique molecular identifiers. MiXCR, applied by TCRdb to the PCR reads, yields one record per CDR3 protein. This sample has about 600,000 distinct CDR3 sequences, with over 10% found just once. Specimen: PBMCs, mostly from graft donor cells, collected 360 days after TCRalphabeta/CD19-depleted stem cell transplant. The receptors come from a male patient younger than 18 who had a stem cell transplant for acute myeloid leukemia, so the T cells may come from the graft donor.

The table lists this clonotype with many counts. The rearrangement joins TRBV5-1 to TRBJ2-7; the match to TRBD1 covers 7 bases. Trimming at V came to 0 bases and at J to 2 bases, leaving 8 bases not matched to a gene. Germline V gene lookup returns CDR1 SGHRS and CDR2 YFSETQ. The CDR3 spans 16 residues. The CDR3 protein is CASSLEGQSGPYEQYF. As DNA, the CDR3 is TGCGCCAGCAGCTTGGAGGGACAGTCTGGGCCCTACGAGCAGTACTTC.

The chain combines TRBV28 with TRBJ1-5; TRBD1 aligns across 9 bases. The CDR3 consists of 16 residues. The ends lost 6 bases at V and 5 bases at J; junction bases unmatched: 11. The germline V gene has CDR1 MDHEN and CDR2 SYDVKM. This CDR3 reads CASRCWDRENYQPQHF. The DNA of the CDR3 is TGTGCCAGCAGATGTTGGGACAGGGAGAATTATCAGCCCCAGCATTTT.

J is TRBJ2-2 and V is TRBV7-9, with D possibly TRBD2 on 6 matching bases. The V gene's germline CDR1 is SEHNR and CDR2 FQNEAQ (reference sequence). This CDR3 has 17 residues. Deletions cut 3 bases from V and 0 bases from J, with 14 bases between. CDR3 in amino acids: CASSFSALATNTGELFF. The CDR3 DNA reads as TGTGCCAGCAGCTTTTCAGCTCTAGCGACGAACACCGGGGAGCTGTTTTTT.

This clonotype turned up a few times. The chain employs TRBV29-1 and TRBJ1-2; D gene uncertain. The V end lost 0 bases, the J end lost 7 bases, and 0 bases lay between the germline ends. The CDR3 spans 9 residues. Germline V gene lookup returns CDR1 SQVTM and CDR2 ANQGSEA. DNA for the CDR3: TGCAGCGTTGAAGATGGCTACACCTTC. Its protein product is CSVEDGYTF.

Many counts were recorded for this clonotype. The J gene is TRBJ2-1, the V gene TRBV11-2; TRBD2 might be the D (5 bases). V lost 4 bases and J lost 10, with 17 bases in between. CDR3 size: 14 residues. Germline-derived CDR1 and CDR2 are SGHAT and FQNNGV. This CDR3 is CASSSLIGSGEQFF. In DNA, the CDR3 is TGTGCCAGCAGCTCCTTAATAGGGTCGGGGGAGCAGTTCTTC.

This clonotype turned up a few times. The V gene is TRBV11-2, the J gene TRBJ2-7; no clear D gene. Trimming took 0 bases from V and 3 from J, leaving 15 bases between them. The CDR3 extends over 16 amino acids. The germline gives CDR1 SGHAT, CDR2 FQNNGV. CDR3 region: CASSLDLIDPLYEQYF. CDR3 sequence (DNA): TGTGCCAGCAGCTTAGATCTCATAGATCCCCTCTACGAGCAGTACTTC.

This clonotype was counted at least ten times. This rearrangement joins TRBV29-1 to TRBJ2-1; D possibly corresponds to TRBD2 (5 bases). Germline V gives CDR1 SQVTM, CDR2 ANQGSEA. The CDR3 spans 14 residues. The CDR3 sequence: CTYREDWKYNEQFF. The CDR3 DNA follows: TGCACCTATCGAGAGGACTGGAAATACAATGAGCAGTTCTTC.

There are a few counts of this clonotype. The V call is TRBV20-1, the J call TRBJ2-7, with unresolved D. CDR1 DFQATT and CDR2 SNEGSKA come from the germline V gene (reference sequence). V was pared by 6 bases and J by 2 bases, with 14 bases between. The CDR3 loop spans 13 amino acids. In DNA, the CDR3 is TGCAGTGCCACGAAGGACGAGACCTACGAGCAGTACTTC. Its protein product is CSATKDETYEQYF.

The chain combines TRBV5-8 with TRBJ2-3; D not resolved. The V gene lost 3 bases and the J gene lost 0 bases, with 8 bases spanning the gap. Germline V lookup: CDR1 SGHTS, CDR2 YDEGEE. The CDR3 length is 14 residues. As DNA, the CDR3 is TGTGCCAGCAGCTGGTCTACAAGCACAGATACGCAGTATTTT. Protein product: CASSWSTSTDTQYF. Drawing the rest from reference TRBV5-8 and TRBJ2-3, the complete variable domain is EAGVTQSPTHLIKTRGQQATLRCSPISGHTSVYWYQQALGLGLQFLLWYDEGEERNRGNFPPRFSGRQFPNYSSELNVNALELEDSALYLCASSWSTSTDTQYFGPGTRLTVL.

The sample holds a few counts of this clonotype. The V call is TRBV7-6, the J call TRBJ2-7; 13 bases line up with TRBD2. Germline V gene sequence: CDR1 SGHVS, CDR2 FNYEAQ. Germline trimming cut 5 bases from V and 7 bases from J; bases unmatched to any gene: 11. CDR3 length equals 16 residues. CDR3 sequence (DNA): TGTGCCAGCAGCGAGATACCGGGACTAGCGGGACGAGAGCAGTACTTC. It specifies CASSEIPGLAGREQYF.

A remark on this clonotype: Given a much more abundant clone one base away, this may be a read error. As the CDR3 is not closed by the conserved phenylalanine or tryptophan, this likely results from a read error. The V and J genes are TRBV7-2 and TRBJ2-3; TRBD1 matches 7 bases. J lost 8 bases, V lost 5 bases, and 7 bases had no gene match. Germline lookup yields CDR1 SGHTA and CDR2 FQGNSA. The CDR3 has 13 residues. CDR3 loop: CASSARQGGTQYL. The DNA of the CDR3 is TGTGCCAGCAGCGCACGACAGGGTGGTACGCAGTATTTA.

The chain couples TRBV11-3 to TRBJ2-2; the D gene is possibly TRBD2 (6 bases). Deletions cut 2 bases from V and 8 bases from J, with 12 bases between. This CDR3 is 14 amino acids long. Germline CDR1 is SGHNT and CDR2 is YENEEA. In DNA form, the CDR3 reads TGTGCCAGCAGCTTATTCGGACTATCGGGGGAGCTGTTTTTT. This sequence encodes CASSLFGLSGELFF.

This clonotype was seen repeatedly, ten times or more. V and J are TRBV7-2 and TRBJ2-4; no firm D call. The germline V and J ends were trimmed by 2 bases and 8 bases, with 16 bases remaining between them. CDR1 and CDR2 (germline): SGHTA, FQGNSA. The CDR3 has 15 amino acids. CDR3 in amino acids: CASSLTSAAPDIQYF. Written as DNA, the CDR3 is TGTGCCAGCAGCTTAACATCGGCAGCCCCGGACATTCAGTACTTC.

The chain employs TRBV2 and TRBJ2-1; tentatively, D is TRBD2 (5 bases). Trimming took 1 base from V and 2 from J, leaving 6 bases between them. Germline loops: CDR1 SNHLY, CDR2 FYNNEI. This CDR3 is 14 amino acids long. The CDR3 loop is CASSEGTPYNEQFF. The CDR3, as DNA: TGTGCCAGCAGTGAAGGGACTCCCTACAATGAGCAGTTCTTC.

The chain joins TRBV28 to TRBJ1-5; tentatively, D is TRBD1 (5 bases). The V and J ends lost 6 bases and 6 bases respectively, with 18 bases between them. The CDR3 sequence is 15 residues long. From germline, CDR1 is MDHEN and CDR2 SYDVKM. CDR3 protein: CASSTPSAGVQPQHF. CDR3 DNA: TGTGCCAGCAGCACACCTTCGGCGGGGGTTCAGCCCCAGCATTTT.

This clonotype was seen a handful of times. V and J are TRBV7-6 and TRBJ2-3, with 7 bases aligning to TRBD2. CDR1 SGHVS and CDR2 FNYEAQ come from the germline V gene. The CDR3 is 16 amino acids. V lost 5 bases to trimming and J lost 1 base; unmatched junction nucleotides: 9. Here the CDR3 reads CASSQLAGAGTDTQYF. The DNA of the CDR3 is TGTGCCAGCAGCCAGTTGGCGGGAGCGGGCACAGATACGCAGTATTTT.

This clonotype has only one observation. The DNA for the CDR3 is TGCAGTGCTGCGACAGATACCTACGAGCAGTACTTC. It is translated as CSAATDTYEQYF. V is TRBV20-1 and J is TRBJ2-7, with a weak D call TRBD1 (5 bases). V was clipped by 5 bases and J by 2 bases, with 10 bases between them. Germline V gene data show CDR1 as DFQATT and CDR2 as SNEGSKA (reference sequence). The CDR3 is made up of 12 amino acids.

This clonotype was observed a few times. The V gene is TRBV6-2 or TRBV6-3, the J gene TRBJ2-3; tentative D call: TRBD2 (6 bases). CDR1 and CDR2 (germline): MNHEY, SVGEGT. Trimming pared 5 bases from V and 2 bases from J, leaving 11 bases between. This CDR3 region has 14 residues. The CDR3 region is CASSTRDSTDTQYF. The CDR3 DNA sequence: TGTGCCAGCAGTACCCGGGACTCCACAGATACGCAGTATTTT.

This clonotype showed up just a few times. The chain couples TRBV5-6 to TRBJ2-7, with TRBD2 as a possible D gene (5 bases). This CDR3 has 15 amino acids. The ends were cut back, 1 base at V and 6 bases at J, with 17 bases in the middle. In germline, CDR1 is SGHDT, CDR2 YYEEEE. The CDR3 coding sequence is TGTGCCAGCAGCTTGAGCCCTAGCTCTAGGAGCGAGCAGTACTTC. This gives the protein CASSLSPSSRSEQYF.

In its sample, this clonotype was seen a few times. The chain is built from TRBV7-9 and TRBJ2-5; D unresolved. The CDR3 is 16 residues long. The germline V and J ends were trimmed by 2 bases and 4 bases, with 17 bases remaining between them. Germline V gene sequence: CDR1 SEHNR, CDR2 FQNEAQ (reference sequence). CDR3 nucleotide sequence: TGTGCCAGCAGCTTAAATGACTGGAGAACGGGAGAGACCCAGTACTTC. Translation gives CASSLNDWRTGETQYF. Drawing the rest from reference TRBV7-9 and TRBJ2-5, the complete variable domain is DTGVSQNPRHKITKRGQNVTFRCDPISEHNRLYWYRQTLGQGPEFLTYFQNEAQLEKSRLLSDRFSAERPKGSFSTLEIQRTEQGDSAMYLCASSLNDWRTGETQYFGPGTRLLVL.

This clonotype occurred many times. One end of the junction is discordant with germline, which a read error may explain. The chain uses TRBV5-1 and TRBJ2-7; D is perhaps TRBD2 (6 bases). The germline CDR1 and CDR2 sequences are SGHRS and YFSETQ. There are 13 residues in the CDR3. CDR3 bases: TGTGCCAGCAGTTTCGGGGGTTCCTACGAGCAGTACTTC. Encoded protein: CASSFGGSYEQYF.

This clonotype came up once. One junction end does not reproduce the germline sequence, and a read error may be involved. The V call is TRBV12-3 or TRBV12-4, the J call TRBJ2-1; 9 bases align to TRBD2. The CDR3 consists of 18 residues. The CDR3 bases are TGTGCCATCAGTTTATGGCAGGGGACTAGCCTTGGTTACAATGAGCAGTTCTTC. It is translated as CAISLWQGTSLGYNEQFF.

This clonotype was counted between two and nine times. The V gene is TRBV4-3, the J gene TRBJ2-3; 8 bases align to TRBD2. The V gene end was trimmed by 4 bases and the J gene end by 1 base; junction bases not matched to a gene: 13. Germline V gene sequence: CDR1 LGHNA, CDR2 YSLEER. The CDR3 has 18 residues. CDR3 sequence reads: CASSLSAPAGGGTDTQYF. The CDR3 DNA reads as TGCGCCAGCAGCCTATCCGCCCCGGCGGGAGGAGGCACAGATACGCAGTATTTT.

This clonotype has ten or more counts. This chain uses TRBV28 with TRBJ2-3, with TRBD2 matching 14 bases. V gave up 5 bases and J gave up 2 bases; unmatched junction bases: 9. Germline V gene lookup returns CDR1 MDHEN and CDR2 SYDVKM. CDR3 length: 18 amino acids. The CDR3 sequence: CASSPHRGLAGVTDTQYF. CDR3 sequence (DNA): TGTGCCAGCAGTCCGCACCGGGGACTAGCGGGAGTCACAGATACGCAGTATTTT.

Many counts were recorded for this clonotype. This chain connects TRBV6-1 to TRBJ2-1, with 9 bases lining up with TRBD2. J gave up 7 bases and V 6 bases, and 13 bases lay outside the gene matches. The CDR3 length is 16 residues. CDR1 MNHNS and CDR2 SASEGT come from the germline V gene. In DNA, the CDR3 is TGTGCCAGCAGCCCGACCGTATTAGCGGGAGTAAATGAGCAGTTCTTC. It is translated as CASSPTVLAGVNEQFF.

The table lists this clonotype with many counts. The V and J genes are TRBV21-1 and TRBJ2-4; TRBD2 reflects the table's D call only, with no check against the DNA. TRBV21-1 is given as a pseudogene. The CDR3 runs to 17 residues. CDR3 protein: CASSKEGTPGAKNIQYF. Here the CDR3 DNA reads TGTGCCAGCAGCAAAGAGGGGACTCCAGGAGCCAAAAACATTCAGTACTTC.

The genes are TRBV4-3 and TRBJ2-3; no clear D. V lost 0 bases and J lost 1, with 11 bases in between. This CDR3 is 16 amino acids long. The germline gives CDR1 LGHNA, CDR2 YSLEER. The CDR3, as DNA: TGCGCCAGCAGCCAAGAAGGCACTCCCGGCACAGATACGCAGTATTTT. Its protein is CASSQEGTPGTDTQYF.